The 31 T cell receptor beta chains below were found in one sample sequenced in a study of glioma-infiltrating T cells after dendritic cell vaccination. As to time point: after dendritic cell vaccination, including at tumor progression/relapse. Profiling relied on immunoSEQ multiplex PCR, and the TCRdb table lists in-frame clones only, not all of them. Altogether around 83,000 clones are present, 85% being singletons, with the ten largest covering 8.5%. The sequences come from blood, collected after dendritic cell vaccination. These receptors all stem from a human donor with glioblastoma.

The chain combines TRBV5-1 with TRBJ2-7; the D gene is possibly TRBD1 (6 bases). Germline CDR1 SGHRS, CDR2 YFSETQ. CDR3 length: 15 residues. Trimming shortened V by 0 bases and J by 6 bases, and 16 bases separated the two germline ends. The CDR3 here is CASSLGGTIVGEQYF. CDR3 DNA: TGCGCCAGCAGCTTGGGGGGGACAATCGTCGGCGAGCAGTACTTC.

V is TRBV30 and J is TRBJ1-2, with unresolved D. The germline V gene encodes CDR1 GTSNPN and CDR2 SVGIG (reference sequence). The CDR3 extends over 14 amino acids. Between the trimmed V and J ends, which lost 3 bases and 7 bases, there was a span of 18 bases. Here the CDR3 reads CAWSGGLAKGGYTF. The CDR3 region has the DNA TGTGCCTGGAGCGGAGGACTAGCCAAAGGTGGCTACACCTTC.

This sequence joins TRBV6-5 and TRBJ2-1; 11 bases fit TRBD2. This CDR3 has 14 residues. Germline V gene lookup returns CDR1 MNHEY and CDR2 SVGAGI. The junction had 4 bases not matched to a gene; V was cut back by 6 bases and J by 6 bases. CDR3 coding DNA: TGTGCCAGCAGGCCGGGACTAGCGGTCAATGAGCAGTTCTTC. It specifies CASRPGLAVNEQFF.

The chain links TRBV6-1 to TRBJ1-2; unclear D gene. CDR3 length: 13 amino acids. Deletions cut 2 bases from V and 7 bases from J, with 11 bases between. Germline CDR1 is MNHNS and CDR2 is SASEGT. This CDR3 is CASSETGRSGYTF. CDR3 DNA: TGTGCCAGCAGTGAAACGGGTAGAAGTGGCTACACCTTC.

This rearrangement joins TRBV15 to TRBJ2-5; 7 nucleotides match TRBD2. The germline CDR1 and CDR2 sequences are LNHNV and YYDKDF (reference sequence). CDR3 length equals 16 residues. Trimming at V came to 0 bases and at J to 5 bases, leaving 9 bases not matched to a gene. CDR3 sequence reads: CATSRDPRAGGETQYF. In DNA form, the CDR3 reads TGTGCCACCAGCAGAGATCCGAGGGCCGGGGGGGAGACCCAGTACTTC.

V gene TRBV6-5 combines with J gene TRBJ2-3, with a possible D match to TRBD1 (5 bases). The CDR3 covers 13 residues. V lost 0 bases to trimming and J lost 4 bases, with 5 bases between them. CDR1 is MNHEY, CDR2 SVGAGI, per germline. CDR3 region: CASSYSGPDTQYF. In nucleotides, the CDR3 is TGTGCCAGCAGTTACTCGGGGCCAGATACGCAGTATTTT.

The chain combines TRBV5-1 with TRBJ2-7; 10 nucleotides match TRBD2. Per germline, CDR1 SGHRS and CDR2 YFSETQ. V shed 0 bases, J shed 3 bases, and the junction held 3 bases outside the gene matches. The CDR3 has 15 residues. As DNA, the CDR3 is TGCGCCAGCAGCTTGGGGACTAGCGGTTTCTACGAGCAGTACTTC. Amino acid sequence: CASSLGTSGFYEQYF.

J is TRBJ1-1 and V is TRBV5-6; D remains unclear. In germline, CDR1 is SGHDT, CDR2 YYEEEE. CDR3 length: 15 residues. V lost 0 bases, J lost 5 bases, and 14 bases lay in between. The CDR3 coding sequence is TGTGCCAGCAGCTTGGGGTCACCGGGTCGTACTGAAGCTTTCTTT. It specifies CASSLGSPGRTEAFF.

The genes are TRBV30 and TRBJ2-5, with TRBD1 identical over 7 bases. Per the germline V gene, CDR1 is GTSNPN and CDR2 is SVGIG (reference sequence). The V segment lost 7 bases and the J segment 4 bases; nucleotides outside the gene matches: 3. There are 11 residues in the CDR3. CDR3 protein: CASTGRETQYF. The CDR3 region has the DNA TGTGCCTCGACAGGGAGAGAGACCCAGTACTTC. The whole variable domain, remainder taken from reference TRBV30 and TRBJ2-5, is SQTIHQWPATLVQPVGSPLSLECTVEGTSNPNLYWYRQAAGRGLQLLFYSVGIGQISSEVPQNLSASRPQDRQFILSSKKLLLSDSGFYLCASTGRETQYFGPGTRLLVL.

The gene calls are TRBV6-6 and TRBJ2-2; 10 nucleotides match TRBD1. Germline CDR1 MNHNY, CDR2 SVGAGI (reference sequence). CDR3 size: 15 residues. With 10 bases clipped from V and 7 bases from J, the junction kept 12 bases outside the gene matches. The CDR3 sequence is CATRGQGGISGELFF. The CDR3 region has the DNA TGTGCCACCCGAGGACAGGGGGGAATTAGCGGGGAGCTGTTTTTT.

The chain carries TRBV15 and TRBJ1-1; 7 bases align to TRBD1. The CDR3 runs to 13 residues. V was clipped by 3 bases and J by 6 bases; unmatched bases: 4. Germline V gives CDR1 LNHNV, CDR2 YYDKDF (reference sequence). In DNA form, the CDR3 reads TGTGCCACCAGCAGCAGACAGGGCCCTGAAGCTTTCTTT. Its protein is CATSSRQGPEAFF.

This clone has just one count. V and J are TRBV6-1 and TRBJ1-2; TRBD1 agrees at 8 bases. The CDR3 covers 15 residues. The V segment lost 5 bases and the J segment 2 bases; nucleotides outside the gene matches: 7. The germline gives CDR1 MNHNS, CDR2 SASEGT. CDR3 amino acids: CASSFGTGGNYGYTF. CDR3 nucleotide sequence: TGTGCCAGCAGTTTCGGAACAGGGGGAAACTATGGCTACACCTTC.

This clone was observed a few times. The rearrangement uses TRBV5-1 and TRBJ1-1, with a tentative D call TRBD1 (5 bases). Germline assignment: CDR1 SGHRS and CDR2 YFSETQ. V was trimmed by 1 base and J by 5 bases, leaving 12 bases between them. The CDR3 runs to 14 residues. Here the CDR3 reads CASSLLPGGTEAFF. Here the CDR3 DNA reads TGCGCCAGCAGCTTGCTCCCCGGGGGGACTGAAGCTTTCTTT.

This clone was counted once. The V and J genes are TRBV7-8 and TRBJ2-7; 12 nucleotides line up with TRBD2. This CDR3 has 16 amino acids. Trimming at V came to 2 bases and at J to 4 bases, leaving 6 bases not matched to a gene. Per germline, CDR1 SGHVS and CDR2 FQNEAQ. The CDR3 region is CASSLLTSGRVYEQYF. The DNA for the CDR3 is TGTGCCAGCAGCTTATTGACTAGCGGGAGAGTATACGAGCAGTACTTC. The full variable domain, in which reference TRBV7-8 and TRBJ2-7 provide the parts outside the CDR3, is GAGVSQSPRYKVAKRGQDVALRCDPISGHVSLFWYQQALGQGPEFLTYFQNEAQLDKSGLPSDRFFAERPEGSVSTLKIQRTQQEDSAVYLCASSLLTSGRVYEQYFGPGTRLTVT.

CDR3 DNA sequence: TGTGCCAGCAGTTACTCTCAAACAGGAATCACTGAAGCTTTCTTT. It yields the protein CASSYSQTGITEAFF. V gene TRBV6-6 combines with J gene TRBJ1-1, with a possible D match to TRBD1 (5 bases). Trimming cost V 0 bases and J 4 bases, with 12 bases left between them. CDR3 size: 15 residues. Germline-derived CDR1 and CDR2 are MNHNY and SVGAGI (reference sequence).

CDR3 sequence (DNA): TGTGCCACCGGGGGACGGGGGGGCCGGTCCGAGACCCAGTACTTC. Protein: CATGGRGGRSETQYF. V is TRBV19 and J is TRBJ2-5, with 8 bases that match TRBD2. CDR3 length: 15 amino acids. Germline CDR1 LNHDA, CDR2 SQIVND (reference sequence). Losses at the gene ends were 10 bases for V and 5 bases for J; bases not matched to a gene: 15.

This clone was detected a few times. The chain joins TRBV7-3 to TRBJ2-1, with 11 bases that match TRBD2. This CDR3 comprises 16 residues. V lost 5 bases, J lost 6 bases, and 9 bases stayed unmatched. Per the germline V gene, CDR1 is SGHTA and CDR2 is FQGTGA. The CDR3 DNA reads TGTGCCAGCAGCCAAGAGGGTAGCGGGAGGGCCAATGAGCAGTTCTTC. Protein sequence: CASSQEGSGRANEQFF.

Many counts were recorded for this clone. The chain uses TRBV6-6 and TRBJ2-1; no definite D call. The CDR3 totals 13 residues. Germline loops: CDR1 MNHNY, CDR2 SVGAGI (reference sequence). V shed 0 bases and J shed 4 bases, with 4 bases lying between them. CDR3 residues: CASSYSEYNEQFF. For the CDR3, the DNA is TGTGCCAGCAGTTACTCGGAGTACAATGAGCAGTTCTTC.

The chain recombines TRBV4-1 with TRBJ2-7; 9 nucleotides match TRBD1. The CDR3 spans 16 residues. Germline-derived CDR1 and CDR2 are MGHRA and YSYEKL. Trimming took 3 bases from V and 2 from J; bases not matched to a gene: 8. The CDR3 DNA follows: TGCGCCAGCAGCCATGCATTCGGGGACAGGGCCTACGAGCAGTACTTC. Protein product: CASSHAFGDRAYEQYF.

The chain carries TRBV6-5 and TRBJ1-6; possibly TRBD1 for D (5 bases). The CDR3 extends over 14 amino acids. V was cut by 6 bases and J by 5 bases, with 11 bases left in between. Germline V gene lookup returns CDR1 MNHEY and CDR2 SVGAGI. CDR3: CASSWGEDNSPLHF. The DNA for the CDR3 is TGTGCCAGCAGCTGGGGGGAGGATAATTCACCCCTCCACTTT.

This clone was detected only once. The rearrangement joins TRBV11-2 to TRBJ1-3; TRBD1 matches 9 bases. This CDR3 comprises 15 residues. V was pared by 3 bases and J by 4 bases, with 4 bases of the junction left unmatched. Germline values: CDR1 SGHAT, CDR2 FQNNGV. The CDR3 sequence: CASSFRTGAGNTIYF. The DNA for the CDR3 is TGTGCCAGCAGCTTCCGGACAGGGGCCGGAAACACCATATATTTT.

The chain employs TRBV7-9 and TRBJ2-7, with 11 bases lining up with TRBD2. J gave up 0 bases and V 4 bases, and 2 bases lay outside the gene matches. The CDR3 consists of 15 residues. Germline V lookup: CDR1 SEHNR, CDR2 FQNEAQ (reference sequence). The CDR3 DNA is TGTGCCAGCAGCTCCACTAGCGGGAGCTCCTACGAGCAGTACTTC. This sequence encodes CASSSTSGSSYEQYF.

This clone occurred once. This rearrangement joins TRBV7-2 to TRBJ1-5, with TRBD1 matching over 7 bases. Per the germline V gene, CDR1 is SGHTA and CDR2 is FQGNSA. This CDR3 spans 16 amino acids. V lost 1 base to trimming and J lost 4 bases; unmatched junction nucleotides: 7. The CDR3 loop reads CASSLVDRQLNQPQHF. DNA of the CDR3: TGTGCCAGCAGCTTAGTGGACAGGCAACTTAATCAGCCCCAGCATTTT.

The table lists this clone with a count of one. This sequence joins TRBV7-8 and TRBJ1-2; no definite D call. The CDR3 is made up of 12 amino acids. The V end lost 1 base, the J end lost 11 bases, and 11 bases lay between the germline ends. Per the germline V gene, CDR1 is SGHVS and CDR2 is FQNEAQ. The CDR3 DNA sequence: TGTGCCAGCAGCTTAGGGGAGGGTTGGTACACCTTC. Translated: CASSLGEGWYTF.

This clone was counted a single time. The rearrangement joins TRBV9 to TRBJ2-1, with 11 positions matching TRBD2. Germline V lookup: CDR1 SGDLS, CDR2 YYNGEE. Trimming at V came to 2 bases and at J to 9 bases, leaving 7 bases not matched to a gene. The CDR3 totals 15 residues. CDR3 protein: CASSVTSGSSREQFF. The CDR3 DNA follows: TGTGCCAGCAGCGTCACTAGCGGGAGCAGTCGTGAGCAGTTCTTC.

The chain uses TRBV5-4 and TRBJ1-5; 8 bases line up with TRBD1. J lost 0 bases, V lost 4 bases, and 6 bases had no gene match. Per the germline V gene, CDR1 is SGHNT and CDR2 is YYREEE (reference sequence). This CDR3 is 16 amino acids long. DNA of the CDR3: TGTGCCAGCAGCCCCGGACAGGGCTATAGCAATCAGCCCCAGCATTTT. Translating it yields CASSPGQGYSNQPQHF.

The chain links TRBV28 to TRBJ2-7; 10 bases are shared with TRBD1. V shed 7 bases and J 5 bases; nucleotides not matched to a gene: 11. Germline V gene lookup returns CDR1 MDHEN and CDR2 SYDVKM. There are 15 residues in the CDR3. The CDR3 region has the DNA TGTGCCAGCATTGACTCCGGGACAGGGGCCAACGAGCAGTACTTC. It translates to CASIDSGTGANEQYF. Looking up the rest from reference TRBV28 and TRBJ2-7 gives the full variable domain: DVKVTQSSRYLVKRTGEKVFLECVQDMDHENMFWYRQDPGLGLRLIYFSYDVKMKEKGDIPEGYSVSREKKERFSLILESASTNQTSMYLCASIDSGTGANEQYFGPGTRLTVT.

Here the CDR3 reads CASTARGYPYEQYF. The CDR3, as DNA: TGTGCCAGCACGGCGCGGGGTTACCCCTACGAGCAGTACTTC. The chain has TRBV28 and TRBJ2-7; maybe TRBD2 (6 bases). The CDR3 has 14 amino acids. V shed 7 bases and J shed 2 bases, with 15 bases lying between them. Germline CDR1 is MDHEN and CDR2 is SYDVKM. The full variable domain, rest sourced from reference TRBV28 and TRBJ2-7, is DVKVTQSSRYLVKRTGEKVFLECVQDMDHENMFWYRQDPGLGLRLIYFSYDVKMKEKGDIPEGYSVSREKKERFSLILESASTNQTSMYLCASTARGYPYEQYFGPGTRLTVT.

In this sample, this clone turned up once. J is TRBJ2-7 and V is TRBV20-1, with D possibly matching TRBD1 (6 bases). CDR1 is DFQATT, CDR2 SNEGSKA, per germline (reference sequence). The CDR3 length is 11 residues. Trimming removed 6 bases at V and 6 bases at J, with 12 bases between. The CDR3 spells CSAIRGFEQYF. The DNA for the CDR3 is TGCAGTGCCATCAGGGGTTTCGAGCAGTACTTC.

This chain joins TRBV30 and TRBJ2-1, with 12 bases aligning to TRBD2. V shed 2 bases, J shed 3 bases, and the junction held 2 bases outside the gene matches. Germline V gene sequence: CDR1 GTSNPN, CDR2 SVGIG (reference sequence). The CDR3 runs to 15 residues. CDR3 residues: CAWSPSGRVYNEQFF. In DNA, the CDR3 is TGTGCCTGGAGTCCTAGCGGGAGGGTCTACAATGAGCAGTTCTTC.

This chain connects TRBV19 to TRBJ2-1; the D gene is possibly TRBD1 (6 bases). Germline CDR1 LNHDA, CDR2 SQIVND (reference sequence). V was shortened by 2 bases and J by 0 bases, with 8 bases between the two germline ends. The CDR3 runs 15 residues. The CDR3 sequence is CASSITGSSYNEQFF. The CDR3 DNA sequence: TGTGCCAGTAGTATAACAGGGAGCTCCTACAATGAGCAGTTCTTC.